A single sample is the source of the 18 T cell receptor beta chains below, sequenced in a study of radiation and T cells in renal cell carcinoma (dated by TCRdb to about 2020). Taken with the paper, the label for time point translates to: blood 4 weeks post-SBRT, at nephrectomy. The treatment or condition label corresponds to: 15 Gy SBRT to primary tumor, nephrectomy 4 weeks later. The receptor library was made with the immunoSEQ multiplex PCR assay. This is the immuneACCESS table as TCRdb keeps it, with only in-frame sequences that have V and J called. A part of the clones is gone; compared with another copy, unresolved V genes explain less than half, and the rest is unexplained. Counted in this sample were about 43,000 clones; roughly 80% of them appeared once. The top ten hold roughly 30% of the sample. The material was blood, obtained from a patient whose treatment included radiotherapy and nephrectomy. Source of these receptors: a woman aged 70 to 79 with renal cell carcinoma.

J is TRBJ2-5 and V is TRBV15; no clear D gene. The CDR3 sequence is 15 residues long. Germline CDR1 LNHNV, CDR2 YYDKDF (reference sequence). V lost 0 bases and J lost 4, with 12 bases in between. DNA of the CDR3: TGTGCCACCAGCAGAGATAAGGTTTCCTTAGAGACCCAGTACTTC. This sequence encodes CATSRDKVSLETQYF. Combining the CDR3 with reference TRBV15 and TRBJ2-5 gives the whole variable domain DAMVIQNPRYQVTQFGKPVTLSCSQTLNHNVMYWYQQKSSQAPKLLFHYYDKDFNNEADTPDNFQSRRPNTSFCFLDIRSPGLGDTAMYLCATSRDKVSLETQYFGPGTRLLVL.

The chain combines TRBV7-9 with TRBJ2-7, with D uncertain. Trimming pared 1 base from V and 3 bases from J, leaving 13 bases between. The CDR3 covers 15 residues. CDR1 and CDR2 from the germline V gene are SEHNR and FQNEAQ (reference sequence). For the CDR3, the DNA is TGTGCCAGCAGCTTAGGCACAATACCCAACTACGAGCAGTACTTC. It translates to CASSLGTIPNYEQYF.

The J gene is TRBJ2-6, the V gene TRBV5-3; the D gene is possibly TRBD1 (5 bases). TRBV5-3 is filed as an ORF, its function uncertain. This CDR3 has 19 amino acids. V lost 1 base and J lost 0, with 17 bases in between. This CDR3 is CARSLLLNRRSSGANVLTF. CDR3 in DNA: TGTGCCAGAAGCTTGTTACTTAACAGGCGAAGCTCTGGGGCCAACGTCCTGACTTTC.

The V call is TRBV7-2, the J call TRBJ2-7; maybe TRBD1 (6 bases). Trimming took off 4 bases at V and 6 bases at J, with 22 bases between the two ends. The germline V gene has CDR1 SGHTA and CDR2 FQGNSA. The CDR3 length is 16 residues. CDR3 bases: TGTGCCAGCAGCTCTTTCCGGCAGGGGCTACTAATCGAGCAGTACTTC. Protein: CASSSFRQGLLIEQYF. Looking up the rest from reference TRBV7-2 and TRBJ2-7 gives the full variable domain: GAGVSQSPSNKVTEKGKDVELRCDPISGHTALYWYRQSLGQGLEFLIYFQGNSAPDKSGLPSDRFSAERTGGSVSTLTIQRTQQEDSAVYLCASSSFRQGLLIEQYFGPGTRLTVT.

The rearrangement uses TRBV14 and TRBJ1-2, with D perhaps TRBD1 (6 bases). The germline V gene encodes CDR1 SGHDN and CDR2 FVKESK. The CDR3 sequence is 13 residues long. V lost 1 base, J lost 8 bases, and 11 bases lay in between. This CDR3 reads CASSQAGGLGYTF. CDR3 in DNA: TGTGCCAGCAGCCAAGCTGGGGGGCTGGGCTACACCTTC.

This chain links TRBV5-1 with TRBJ2-3; D may be TRBD1 or TRBD2 (5 bases each). The germline V gene encodes CDR1 SGHRS and CDR2 YFSETQ. This CDR3 spans 14 amino acids. The ends were cut back, 1 base at V and 2 bases at J, with 8 bases in the middle. CDR3 residues: CASSLLGTTDTQYF. CDR3 bases: TGCGCCAGCAGCTTGCTAGGGACCACAGATACGCAGTATTTT.

The gene calls are TRBV4-3 and TRBJ2-3, with D possibly TRBD2 on 6 matching bases. This CDR3 spans 17 amino acids. Trimming shortened V by 0 bases and J by 2 bases, and 15 bases separated the two germline ends. Per germline, CDR1 LGHNA and CDR2 YSLEER. The CDR3 sequence: CASSQDSGRVSTDTQYF. CDR3 bases: TGCGCCAGCAGCCAAGATAGCGGCAGGGTCTCCACAGATACGCAGTATTTT.

This clone was counted only a few times. The chain carries TRBV30 and TRBJ1-1, with unresolved D. Looked up from germline, CDR1 is GTSNPN and CDR2 is SVGIG (reference sequence). The CDR3 runs to 11 residues. V was cut by 2 bases and J by 5 bases, with 6 bases left in between. The CDR3 protein is CAWSPGTEAFF. The CDR3 DNA is TGTGCCTGGAGTCCGGGAACTGAAGCTTTCTTT.

The chain combines TRBV7-2 with TRBJ2-2, with D possibly matching TRBD1 (6 bases). V lost 1 base and J lost 6, with 15 bases in between. Looked up from germline, CDR1 is SGHTA and CDR2 is FQGNSA. The length of the CDR3 is 16 residues. The CDR3 bases are TGTGCCAGCAGCTTAGTCAAGGGGGTAGGTTCCGGGGAGCTGTTTTTT. Encoded protein: CASSLVKGVGSGELFF.

Note on this clone: At the DNA level, this CDR3 is encoded by other sequences in the same sample as well. The J gene is TRBJ2-2, the V gene TRBV7-9; TRBD2 is a possible D gene (5 bases). Germline CDR1 reads SEHNR; CDR2 reads FQNEAQ (reference sequence). The CDR3 length is 14 residues. The germline V and J ends were trimmed by 3 bases and 7 bases, with 12 bases remaining between them. This CDR3 is CASSFGLAGGELFF. The CDR3 nucleotides read TGTGCCAGCAGCTTTGGGCTAGCCGGCGGGGAGCTGTTTTTT.

To note about this clone: It is likely a read error: a sequence one base away is far more abundant. Other DNA sequences of this sample code for an identical CDR3. The CDR3 sequence: CASSSTGAGEQYF. The CDR3 DNA is TGTGCCAGCAGTTCGACAGGGGCGGGGGAGCAGTACTTC. The chain is built from TRBV27 and TRBJ2-7, with 8 bases that match TRBD1. After removal of 4 bases from V and 7 bases from J, the junction contained 6 bases not matched to a gene. CDR1 is MNHEY and CDR2 is SMNVEV in the germline V gene (reference sequence). CDR3 length: 13 residues.

This clone was seen a single time. The chain is built from TRBV5-4 and TRBJ2-1; 11 bases match TRBD2. The junction had 4 bases not matched to a gene; V was cut back by 2 bases and J by 9 bases. Per germline, CDR1 SGHNT and CDR2 YYREEE (reference sequence). CDR3 length equals 14 residues. CDR3 amino acids: CASSLLAGEVEQFF. In DNA form, the CDR3 reads TGTGCCAGCAGCTTACTAGCGGGGGAGGTTGAGCAGTTCTTC.

V usage is TRBV4-1 and J usage is TRBJ2-1, with 10 bases lining up with TRBD1. CDR1 and CDR2 (germline): MGHRA, YSYEKL. This CDR3 has 19 amino acids. Trimming at V came to 0 bases and at J to 0 bases, leaving 8 bases not matched to a gene. In DNA, the CDR3 is TGCGCCAGCAGCCAAGAAGGGACAGGGGTAGAGAGCTCCTACAATGAGCAGTTCTTC. This gives the protein CASSQEGTGVESSYNEQFF.

J is TRBJ1-4 and V is TRBV19; 7 bases map to TRBD1. Trimming at V came to 7 bases and at J to 5 bases, leaving 7 bases not matched to a gene. The germline V gene encodes CDR1 LNHDA and CDR2 SQIVND (reference sequence). The CDR3 extends over 14 amino acids. CDR3 DNA sequence: TGTGCCAGTAATAACAGGGGCTTGAATGAAAAACTGTTTTTT. It codes for CASNNRGLNEKLFF.

CDR3 in amino acids: CASSKETENTEAFF. In DNA form, the CDR3 reads TGTGCCAGCAGCAAAGAGACAGAGAACACTGAAGCTTTCTTT. V usage is TRBV6-5 and J usage is TRBJ1-1; a weak D match, TRBD1 (5 bases). Germline lookup yields CDR1 MNHEY and CDR2 SVGAGI. Trimming pared 6 bases from V and 1 base from J, leaving 12 bases between. The CDR3 runs 14 residues.

This clone showed up just a few times. The genes are TRBV10-3 and TRBJ2-7, with 8 bases matching TRBD1. V shed 4 bases, J shed 2 bases, and the junction held 4 bases outside the gene matches. The CDR3 is made up of 14 amino acids. Per germline, CDR1 ENHRY and CDR2 SYGVKD. Here the CDR3 DNA reads TGTGCCATCAGTGGGGACAGGCAAGCCTACGAGCAGTACTTC. It yields the protein CAISGDRQAYEQYF.

The chain couples TRBV7-9 to TRBJ1-2; D is undetermined. The CDR3 is made up of 15 amino acids. Trimming stripped 3 bases from V and 0 bases from J, with 11 bases between. Germline V gene lookup returns CDR1 SEHNR and CDR2 FQNEAQ (reference sequence). CDR3 amino acids: CASSFQGYSNYGYTF. For the CDR3, the DNA is TGTGCCAGCAGCTTCCAAGGGTACTCTAACTATGGCTACACCTTC.

This clone has a handful of counts. This chain links TRBV19 with TRBJ1-1; D not resolved. V was pared by 10 bases and J by 3 bases, with 18 bases between. Germline V lookup: CDR1 LNHDA, CDR2 SQIVND (reference sequence). The CDR3 consists of 14 residues. CDR3 nucleotide sequence: TGTGCCACCAACATGGAAGGAAGGGACACTGAAGCTTTCTTT. This encodes CATNMEGRDTEAFF. The whole variable domain, filled in from reference TRBV19 and TRBJ1-1, reads DGGITQSPKYLFRKEGQNVTLSCEQNLNHDAMYWYRQDPGQGLRLIYYSQIVNDFQKGDIAEGYSVSREKKESFPLTVTSAQKNPTAFYLCATNMEGRDTEAFFGQGTRLTVV.